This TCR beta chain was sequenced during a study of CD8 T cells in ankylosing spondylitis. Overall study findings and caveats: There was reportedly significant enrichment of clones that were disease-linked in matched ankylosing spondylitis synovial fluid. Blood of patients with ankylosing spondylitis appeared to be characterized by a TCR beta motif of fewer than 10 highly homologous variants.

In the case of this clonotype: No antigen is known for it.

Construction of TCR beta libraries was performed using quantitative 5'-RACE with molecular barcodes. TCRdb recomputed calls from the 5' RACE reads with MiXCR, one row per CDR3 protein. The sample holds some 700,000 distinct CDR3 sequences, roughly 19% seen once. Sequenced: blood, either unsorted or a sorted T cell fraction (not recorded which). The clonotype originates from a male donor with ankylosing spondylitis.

The CDR3 nucleotides read TGTGCCAGCAGCCCCCAACCGGGACTAGACACAGATACGCAGTATTTT. Translation gives CASSPQPGLDTDTQYF. This chain uses TRBV7-3 with TRBJ2-3, with 8 positions matching TRBD2. Germline loops: CDR1 SGHTA, CDR2 FQGTGA. V trimming: 5 bases; J trimming: 2 bases; junction bases outside the gene matches: 9. The CDR3 is 16 amino acids.